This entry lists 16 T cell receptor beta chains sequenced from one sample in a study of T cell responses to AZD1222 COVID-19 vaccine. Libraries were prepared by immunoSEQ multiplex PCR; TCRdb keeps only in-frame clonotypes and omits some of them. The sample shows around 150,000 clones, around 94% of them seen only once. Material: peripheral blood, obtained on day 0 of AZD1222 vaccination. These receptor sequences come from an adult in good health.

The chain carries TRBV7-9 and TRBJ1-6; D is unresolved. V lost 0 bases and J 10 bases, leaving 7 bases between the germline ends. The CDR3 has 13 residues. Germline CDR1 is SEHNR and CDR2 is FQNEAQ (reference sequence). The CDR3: CASSLAINSPLHF. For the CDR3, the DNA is TGTGCCAGCAGCTTAGCAATAAACTCACCCCTCCACTTT.

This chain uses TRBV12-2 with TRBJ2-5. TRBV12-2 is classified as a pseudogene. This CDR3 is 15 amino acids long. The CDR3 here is CASRFRWGNQETQYF. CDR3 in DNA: TGTGCAAGTCGCTTCCGTTGGGGGAACCAAGAGACCCAGTACTTC.

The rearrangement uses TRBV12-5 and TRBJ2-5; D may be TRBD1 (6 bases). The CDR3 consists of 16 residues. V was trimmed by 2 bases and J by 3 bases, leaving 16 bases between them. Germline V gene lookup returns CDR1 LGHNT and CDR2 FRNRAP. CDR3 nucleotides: TGTGCTAGTGGTTTGCCCAAACCAGGACAGAAAGAGACCCAGTACTTC. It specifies CASGLPKPGQKETQYF. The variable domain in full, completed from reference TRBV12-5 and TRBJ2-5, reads DARVTQTPRHKVTEMGQEVTMRCQPILGHNTVFWYRQTMMQGLELLAYFRNRAPLDDSGMPKDRFSAEMPDATLATLKIQPSEPRDSAVYFCASGLPKPGQKETQYFGPGTRLLVL.

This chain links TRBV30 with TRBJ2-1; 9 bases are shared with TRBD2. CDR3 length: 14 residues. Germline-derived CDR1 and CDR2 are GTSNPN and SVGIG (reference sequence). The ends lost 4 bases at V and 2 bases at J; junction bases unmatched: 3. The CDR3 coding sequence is TGTGCCTGGACCGGGACTAGCCCCTACAATGAGCAGTTCTTC. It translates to CAWTGTSPYNEQFF.

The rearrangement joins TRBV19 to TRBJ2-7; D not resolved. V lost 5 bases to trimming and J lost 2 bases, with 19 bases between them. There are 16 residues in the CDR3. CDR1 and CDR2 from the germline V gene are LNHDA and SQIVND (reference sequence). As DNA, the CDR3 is TGTGCCAGTAGTCCCCCAGCTAGTTGCCTCCCCTACGAGCAGTACGTC. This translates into CASSPPASCLPYEQYV.

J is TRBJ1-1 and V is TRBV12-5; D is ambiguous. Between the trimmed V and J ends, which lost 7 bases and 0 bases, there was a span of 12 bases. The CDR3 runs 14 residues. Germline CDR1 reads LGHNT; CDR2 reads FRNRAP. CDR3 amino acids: CASARDWMNTEAFF. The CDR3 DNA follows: TGTGCTAGTGCTCGAGACTGGATGAACACTGAAGCTTTCTTT.

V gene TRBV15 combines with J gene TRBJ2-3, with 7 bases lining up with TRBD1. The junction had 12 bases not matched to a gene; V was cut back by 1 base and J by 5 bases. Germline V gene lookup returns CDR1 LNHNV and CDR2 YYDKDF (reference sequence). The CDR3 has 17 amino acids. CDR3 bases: TGTGCCACCAGCAGAGGACATGCGCAGGGGGTAGGAGATACGCAGTATTTT. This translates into CATSRGHAQGVGDTQYF.

Here the CDR3 DNA reads TGTGCCAGTCGAGGCCAGGCTGCCTATAATTCACCCCTCCACTTT. This encodes CASRGQAAYNSPLHF. The V gene is TRBV19, the J gene TRBJ1-6; D gene uncertain. V was cut by 8 bases and J by 2 bases, with 13 bases left in between. Germline CDR1 and CDR2: LNHDA and SQIVND (reference sequence). This CDR3 spans 15 amino acids.

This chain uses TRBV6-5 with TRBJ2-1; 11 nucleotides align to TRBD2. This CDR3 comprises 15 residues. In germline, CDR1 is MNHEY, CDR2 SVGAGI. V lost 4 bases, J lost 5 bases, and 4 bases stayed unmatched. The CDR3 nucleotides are TGTGCCAGCAGTTCCGGGACTAGCGGCAACAATGAGCAGTTCTTC. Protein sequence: CASSSGTSGNNEQFF.

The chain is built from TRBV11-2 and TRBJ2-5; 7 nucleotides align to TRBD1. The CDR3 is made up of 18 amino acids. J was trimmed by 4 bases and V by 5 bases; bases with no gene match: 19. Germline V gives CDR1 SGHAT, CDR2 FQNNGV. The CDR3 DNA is TGTGCCAGCAGCCACGTCGGCCCGGGACAGTGGGATGTAGAGACCCAGTACTTC. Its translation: CASSHVGPGQWDVETQYF.

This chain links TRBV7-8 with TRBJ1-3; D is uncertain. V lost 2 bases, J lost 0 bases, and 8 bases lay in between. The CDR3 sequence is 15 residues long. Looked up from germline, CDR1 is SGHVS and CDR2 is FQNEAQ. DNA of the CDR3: TGTGCCAGCAGCTTAACCCCAGGCTCTGGAAACACCATATATTTT. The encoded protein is CASSLTPGSGNTIYF.

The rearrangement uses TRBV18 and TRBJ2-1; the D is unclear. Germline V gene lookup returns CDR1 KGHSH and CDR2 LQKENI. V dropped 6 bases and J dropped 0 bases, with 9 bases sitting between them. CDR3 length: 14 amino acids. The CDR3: CASSLLSSYNEQFF. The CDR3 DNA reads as TGTGCCAGCTCTCTGCTGAGCTCCTACAATGAGCAGTTCTTC.

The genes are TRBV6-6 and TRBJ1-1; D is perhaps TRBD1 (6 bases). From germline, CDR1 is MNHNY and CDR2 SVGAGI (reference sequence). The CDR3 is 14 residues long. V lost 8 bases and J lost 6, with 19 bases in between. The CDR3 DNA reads TGTGCCAGCGTTCAGGGACAATTAGTCTCTGAAGCTTTCTTT. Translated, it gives CASVQGQLVSEAFF.

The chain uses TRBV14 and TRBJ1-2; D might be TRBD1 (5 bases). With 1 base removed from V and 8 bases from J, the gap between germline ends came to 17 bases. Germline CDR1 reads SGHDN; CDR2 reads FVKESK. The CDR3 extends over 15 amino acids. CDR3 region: CASSQVSRTLEGYTF. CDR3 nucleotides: TGTGCCAGCAGCCAAGTATCCAGGACACTGGAAGGCTACACCTTC.

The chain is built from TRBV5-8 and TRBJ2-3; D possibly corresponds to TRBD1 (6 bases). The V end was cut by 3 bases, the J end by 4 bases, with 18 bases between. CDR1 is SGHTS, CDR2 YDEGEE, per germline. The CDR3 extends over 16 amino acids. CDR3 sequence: CASSWGTSSGADTQYF. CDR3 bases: TGTGCCAGCAGCTGGGGGACATCCTCTGGGGCAGATACGCAGTATTTT.

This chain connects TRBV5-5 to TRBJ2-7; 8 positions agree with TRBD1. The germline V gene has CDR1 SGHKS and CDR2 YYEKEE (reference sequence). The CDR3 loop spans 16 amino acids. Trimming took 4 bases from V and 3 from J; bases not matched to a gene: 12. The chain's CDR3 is CASSPNPGQGLYEQYV. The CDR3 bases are TGTGCCAGCAGCCCCAACCCAGGACAGGGCCTCTACGAGCAGTACGTC.